The sequence of this TCR beta chain was determined in a study of tumor-infiltrating lymphocytes in primary liver carcinoma. Study information: Patients comprised men and women whose ages fell between 30 and 69 years.

Regarding this clonotype: Antigen unknown.

Study-wide findings and caveats: A significantly higher top-250-clone fraction was found in tumors than in blood (p = 0.039).

The researchers produced TCR beta cDNA from 500 ng total RNA with a constant-region primer. Three rounds of nested multiplex PCR with slightly modified ARM-PCR produced TCR beta libraries. Rounds one and two of PCR, each of roughly 10 cycles, were primed with TRBV1-TRBV30 forward primers and a C-beta reverse primer. TCRdb reprocessed the multiplex PCR reads via MiXCR and lists one record per CDR3 protein. The top ten hold about 8.4% of the sample, which has approximately 310,000 distinct CDR3 sequences, 65% seen once. The ends were cut back, 3 bases at V and 8 bases at J, with 17 bases in the middle. The CDR3 sequence is 15 residues long. The germline CDR1 and CDR2 sequences are KGHSH and LQKENI. Blood RNA came from unsorted whole blood; germline DNA was also extracted.

Sequencing input: peripheral blood. This sequence joins TRBV18 and TRBJ2-1; D perhaps matches TRBD1 (6 bases). The clonotype originates from a man aged 35 to 55 with primary liver carcinoma and hepatitis B virus infection. In DNA form, the CDR3 reads TGTGCCAGCTCACCTAACAGGGTAAATCTCGATGAGCAGTTCTTC. Translation gives CASSPNRVNLDEQFF.